This T cell receptor beta chain was retrieved from a study of human T cells and chemical hapten exposure. Overall study context: 0.01% DPC was applied to the upper back in patch tests, which were read at 6 days. Broader study findings: Among expanded TCRs, significantly more large CDR3 similarity clusters formed than among controls.

As for this clonotype: Its target is not known.

The treatment: therapeutic diphenylcyclopropenone sensitization with weekly scalp DPC. Trimming at V came to 6 bases and at J to 10 bases, leaving 3 bases not matched to a gene. Germline values: CDR1 MNHEY, CDR2 SVGEGT. The CDR3 has 11 amino acids. Unique molecular identifiers were affixed to discrete cDNA molecules within the library. Each CDR3 protein is one row after TCRdb ran MiXCR on the reads. The data contain approximately 730 distinct CDR3 sequences, roughly half of them singletons. This chain links TRBV6-2 or TRBV6-3 with TRBJ2-1, with 7 nucleotides matching TRBD1. The sample consisted of whole blood, taken before DPC sensitization or 2, 6, or about 24 weeks after (not recorded which). This sequence was found in an adult with alopecia areata. Some clones in this sample may be carry-over from other donors' samples. This table probably holds off-target reads from a library built for another chain. CDR3 sequence reads: CASRARGEQFF. In DNA form, the CDR3 reads TGTGCCAGCAGAGCCAGGGGGGAGCAGTTCTTC.